This T cell receptor beta chain was captured in a study of OX40 agonist ivuxolimab in advanced cancers. Study-wide findings and caveats: CD8+ T cells showed, on average, more clonal expansion than CD4+ cells.

V was pared by 5 bases and J by 5 bases, with 10 bases between. Germline V gives CDR1 SGHAT, CDR2 FQDESV (reference sequence). CDR3 size: 13 residues. Clones were read by immunoSEQ multiplex PCR, and TCRdb kept only the in-frame ones, dropping some. The table has roughly 49,000 clones, around 84% seen once; the top ten hold around 1.6%. Points on this clone: Its antigen is unidentified.

The chain couples TRBV11-1 to TRBJ2-1; D is perhaps TRBD1 (6 bases). This clonotype was obtained from an adult with an advanced solid tumor such as melanoma, head and neck, liver or kidney cancer. The starting material was CD4+ or CD8+ T cells sorted from blood, obtained in a trial of the OX40 agonist ivuxolimab. The CDR3: CASSADRNNEQFF. The DNA for the CDR3 is TGTGCCAGCAGCGCCGACAGGAACAATGAGCAGTTCTTC.